Below, one TCR beta chain is given with its context. This clone was seen once. Its antigen is currently not known. Base quality data are lacking; no much larger clone is found one base away. The data derive from a study of shared clonotypes between healthy human individuals (TCRdb year 2020). Study-level background: A couple of women and a few men aged 18 to 49 years were included in the cohort. To increase sequencing depth and limit assay-specific biases, TCR repertoire library preparation and sequencing were carried out by different laboratories using diverse techniques. To estimate repertoire size and how much clonotype sharing occurs between individuals, the study deeply sequenced the blood TCR repertoires of roughly 5 healthy adults. For each donor, CD4 naive and CD4 memory were each given three plates, CD8 naive was given two plates, and CD8 memory was given one plate. Leukapheresis yielded between about 0.94 and 10 billion PBMCs per donor.

TCR CDR3 regions were amplified from genomic DNA by multiplex PCR using the deep immunoSEQ assay. Extracted genomic DNA from each cell subset was spread evenly across all wells of several immunoSEQ 96-well plates, with each plate serving as a replicate. Each replicate PCR for sorted subsets received about 180 ng genomic DNA, equal to roughly 33,000 T cell genomes. The purified libraries were quantified using a Qubit 3.0 fluorometer, sized with a Bioanalyzer 2100, and then quantified again using the KAPA Library Quantification kit. Every immunoSEQ 96-well plate was sequenced on a dedicated single-read 150-cycle Illumina NextSeq 550 flow cell. As for the original processing: Because the immunoSEQ output included only junctional sequences and no quality scores, the filtering could not be the same as the filtering used for full-length reads. Sequences were annotated with PyIR, a Python wrapper for IgBLAST v1.9, and V/J genes and CDR3 were assigned using IMGT germline references. Any read was removed if the V/J assignment was weak (E-value above 1e-6), the CDR3 was missing, or the read contained stop codons, out-of-frame junctions, or ambiguous translated residues. V3J clonotypes were defined as sequences sharing the same inferred V gene, J gene, and CDR3 amino acid sequence. Percentage overlap between repertoires was calculated by dividing the number of shared unique clonotypes by the size of the smaller repertoire. Three approaches were used to assess repertoire richness: RTK rarefaction, the Chao1 estimator, and Recon v2.1 estimates of unobserved clonotypes. Generation probabilities for all TCRbeta clonotypes obtained by the gDNA method from several donors were computed using OLGA. The table comes from immuneACCESS by way of TCRdb, which keeps in-frame sequences with V and J called. Part of the clones is missing from these tables; in studies checked, under half for an unresolved V gene and the rest for unknown reasons. V and J calls and clone size are those listed in that table; D and trimming were worked out from the DNA. The sample table contains around 700,000 clones; only one count was recorded for approximately 73% of them. Of the sample, around 1.8% falls within the top ten clones.

As encoded in the germline V gene, CDR1 is ENHRY while CDR2 is SYGVKD. Measured from the cysteine to the phenylalanine, the CDR3 is 13 residues long. The only DNA kept is the CDR3, 39 bases in frame from the first base. Here V drops 6 bases and J drops 8 bases, and the junction holds 6 bases not matched to any gene. Healthy HIV-negative adults with no recently reported acute infections or vaccinations were included as donors. Only Caucasian adults living in Nashville, Tennessee, USA were represented among the donors. CD4+ T cells were enriched by magnetic negative selection, after which naive cells were positively selected on CD45RA and the negative fraction was taken as the memory subset. Blood was obtained by leukapheresis, after which PBMCs were separated by Ficoll-Histopaque density gradient centrifugation and cryopreserved in liquid nitrogen vapor phase. Purity and quantity of every magnetically sorted T cell population were checked by analytical flow cytometry. Genomic DNA was isolated from each sorted fraction and quantified by UV absorbance on a Nanodrop 2000c.

The paper as a whole reports these results and caveats: Based on pairwise subsampling, the degree of clonotype sharing among donors was expected to be affected by sequencing depth. Clonotypes shared by all four sorted-subset donors showed higher generation probabilities than non-shared clonotypes. Sharing across several donors was observed for about 4.8% of naive CD4, under 4% of naive CD8, about 2.5% of memory CD4, and about 0.4% of memory CD8 clonotypes. Naive subsets generally had larger estimated clonotype richness than memory subsets did. Even with the large sequencing depth, rarefaction of the sorted-subset datasets indicated that sequencing was incomplete. The small number of donors limited the genetic and exposure-history diversity represented. Sampling was restricted to blood, and TCR repertoires in tissues likely differ from the TCR repertoires found in blood.

The V and J segments used are TRBV10-3 and TRBJ2-1, with 8 junctional bases fitting TRBD1. The sequence came from a woman younger than 45 in good health. The sequenced sample consisted of memory CD4+ T cells sorted from blood. What the cell subset or site label conveys for this sample: CD45RA-negative fraction. The encoded CDR3 is CAIRRQGADEQFF. The DNA is as follows: TGTGCCATCAGACGTCAGGGGGCGGATGAGCAGTTCTTC.